Included here is one TCR beta chain sequence, with context. The source of the sample is a study of cytomegalovirus exposure and HLA in healthy donors. The PCR had 60 Vbeta and 13 Jbeta primers. Only in-frame clones appear in the TCRdb table, and some are missing; sequencing was by immunoSEQ multiplex PCR. Of 85,000 to 130,000 clones in the sample, over 75% were seen once. The specimen sequenced was PBMCs. The sequence was collected from a man in his sixties in good health and CMV-seronegative.

The CDR3 region is CASSERLAGGQETQYF. The CDR3 DNA sequence: TGTGCCAGCAGCGAACGACTAGCGGGGGGACAAGAGACCCAGTACTTC. This chain uses TRBV11-1 with TRBJ2-5; the match to TRBD2 covers 13 bases. CDR3 size: 16 residues. V was pared by 5 bases and J by 2 bases, with 5 bases of the junction left unmatched. Germline CDR1 is SGHAT and CDR2 is FQDESV (reference sequence).